This TCR beta chain is from a study of blood T cells in healthy people across ages. Through a sample-barcoded 5' primer and a J-beta primer mix, a second PCR was run for about 6 to 11 cycles. MiXCR, applied by TCRdb to the 5' RACE reads, yields one record per CDR3 protein. This sample has roughly 1.4 million distinct CDR3 sequences, with roughly 64% found just once. This clonotype has a single count. Germline CDR1 is SNHLY and CDR2 is FYNNEI. The V end lost 1 base, the J end lost 5 bases, and 6 bases lay between the germline ends. The CDR3 has 13 residues. The sequencing input was blood. The rearrangement links TRBV2 to TRBJ2-1; unclear D gene. This TCR came from a man between 18 and 35 years old in good health. CDR3 in DNA: TGTGCCAGCAGTGAAGAGACCAACAATGAGCAGTTCTTC. Its protein is CASSEETNNEQFF. The entire variable domain, with the rest obtained from reference TRBV2 and TRBJ2-1, is as follows: EPEVTQTPSHQVTQMGQEVILRCVPISNHLYFYWYRQILGQKVEFLVSFYNNEISEKSEIFDDQFSVERPDGSNFTLKIRSTKLEDSAMYFCASSEETNNEQFFGPGTRLTVL.